This is a list of T cell receptor beta chains from one sample in a study of shared clonotypes between healthy human individuals. Some clones are missing from TCRdb's copy, which holds only in-frame ones; the method was immunoSEQ multiplex PCR. The table records about 490,000 clones, more than 75% of them present only once. The specimen sequenced was PBMCs. These receptors were collected from a woman in her 40s in good health. Some clones in this sample may be carry-over from other donors' samples. CDR3s include the opening cysteine and the closing phenylalanine or tryptophan. D genes are given only for firm matches. Not every row has a clone size; where given, it reads once, few, many or a size class.

>NA|TRBV7-9|NA|TRBJ1-4
CASSLAWSNLLFF
TGTGCCAGCAGCTTAGCTTGGTCCAATCTCCTGTTTTTT
>NA|TRBV6-6|NA|TRBJ2-4
CASSYSRALTKNIQYF
TGTGCCAGCAGTTACTCGAGGGCACTTACCAAAAACATTCAGTACTTC
>TRBD2|TRBV4-1|NA|TRBJ2-3
CASSQDPASGSTDTQYF
TGCGCCAGCAGCCAAGATCCGGCTAGCGGGAGCACAGATACGCAGTATTTT
>NA|TRBV5-6|NA|TRBJ2-3
CASSLGSTDTQYF
TGTGCCAGCAGCTTGGGTAGCACAGATACGCAGTATTTT
>NA|TRBV7-7|NA|TRBJ2-3
CASSWDRSDTQYF
TGTGCTAGCAGCTGGGATAGAAGTGATACGCAGTATTTT
>TRBD1|TRBV19|NA|TRBJ1-5
CASSIYGQGRNQPQHF
TGTGCCAGTAGTATTTACGGACAGGGCCGCAATCAGCCCCAGCATTTT
>NA|TRBV5-5|once|TRBJ2-1
CASTPAGRQFF
TGTGCCAGCACACCAGCGGGTAGGCAGTTCTTC
>NA|TRBV28|NA|TRBJ2-3
CASSLGRSTDTQYF
TGTGCCAGCAGTTTAGGGCGTAGCACAGATACGCAGTATTTT
>NA|TRBV28|once|TRBJ1-2
CASSFTGTTDGYTF
TGTGCCAGCAGTTTTACCGGGACTACCGATGGCTACACCTTC
>NA|TRBV6-1|NA|TRBJ1-2
CASSDDRWGLGYTF
TGTGCCAGCAGTGACGACAGGTGGGGGCTTGGCTACACCTTC
>TRBD1|TRBV11-2|NA|TRBJ2-7
CASSRRLGQGDEQYF
TGTGCCAGCAGCCGGCGGTTAGGACAGGGTGACGAGCAGTACTTC
>NA|TRBV28|NA|TRBJ2-1
CASRLGFNEQFF
TGTGCCAGCAGGTTGGGGTTCAATGAGCAGTTCTTC
>NA|TRBV2|NA|TRBJ1-5
CASSVSVNQPQHF
TGTGCCAGCAGCGTGAGTGTAAATCAGCCCCAGCATTTT
>NA|TRBV10-3|NA|TRBJ1-1
CAISSQGYNFGNTEAFF
TGTGCCATCAGTTCTCAGGGGTACAATTTCGGGAACACTGAAGCTTTCTTT
>TRBD1|TRBV7-9|NA|TRBJ1-4
CASSHLLFRGTVGEKLFF
TGTGCCAGCAGTCATCTTCTATTCCGCGGGACAGTTGGAGAAAAACTGTTTTTT
>NA|TRBV7-8|NA|TRBJ2-7
CASSLAFQGSYEQYF
TGTGCCAGCAGCTTAGCGTTTCAGGGGTCCTACGAGCAGTACTTC
>TRBD2|TRBV29-1|NA|TRBJ2-5
CSVGQIAGGQETQYF
TGCAGCGTGGGACAAATAGCGGGAGGGCAAGAGACCCAGTACTTC
>TRBD2|TRBV27|NA|TRBJ2-7
CASSSRARGLAFSYEQYF
TGTGCCAGCAGTTCACGGGCCCGTGGACTAGCGTTTTCCTACGAGCAGTACTTC
>NA|TRBV6-5|NA|TRBJ1-1
CASRLGLTNTEAFF
TGTGCCAGCAGGCTCGGACTTACGAACACTGAAGCTTTCTTT
>NA|TRBV2|NA|TRBJ2-7
CASSGSSVPSGEQYF
TGTGCCAGCAGTGGGTCTAGCGTACCGTCTGGGGAGCAGTACTTC
>NA|TRBV6-5|few|TRBJ2-1
CASSQGIEQFF
TGTGCCAGCAGTCAGGGGATTGAGCAGTTCTTC
>NA|TRBV5-1|NA|TRBJ2-1
CASSNRVNEQFF
TGCGCCAGCAGCAACAGGGTTAATGAGCAGTTCTTC
>TRBD1|TRBV5-1|NA|TRBJ2-2
CASRPTGGDTGELFF
TGCGCCAGCAGACCGACAGGGGGCGACACCGGGGAGCTGTTTTTT
>NA|TRBV7-6|NA|TRBJ2-3
CASSLFRQASTDTQYF
TGTGCCAGCAGCTTATTTCGGCAGGCGAGCACAGATACGCAGTATTTT
>NA|TRBV11-3|NA|TRBJ2-4
CASSFARAKNIQYF
TGTGCCAGCAGCTTTGCCCGGGCCAAAAACATTCAGTACTTC
>TRBD2|TRBV7-2|NA|TRBJ2-3
CASSFSGVVADTQYF
TGTGCCAGCAGCTTTAGCGGGGTGGTCGCAGATACGCAGTATTTT
>TRBD2|TRBV5-6|once|TRBJ2-7
CASSFGGLAGVEQYF
TGTGCCAGCAGCTTCGGGGGACTAGCGGGAGTCGAGCAGTACTTC
>NA|TRBV20-1|few|TRBJ1-1
CSQARADEAFF
TGCAGTCAAGCACGGGCGGATGAAGCTTTCTTT
>NA|TRBV21-1|NA|TRBJ2-5
CASSKEVSGLGETQYF
TGTGCCAGCAGCAAAGAGGTTAGCGGCCTTGGGGAGACCCAGTACTTC
>TRBD2|TRBV11-2|NA|TRBJ2-2
CASSPSGSGAGELFF
TGTGCCAGCAGCCCTAGCGGGAGTGGGGCCGGGGAGCTGTTTTTT
>TRBD2|TRBV11-2|NA|TRBJ2-5
CASSYPGGGRETQYF
TGTGCCAGCAGCTACCCCGGGGGGGGGCGAGAGACCCAGTACTTC
>NA|TRBV6-1|NA|TRBJ1-3
CASSAGGDTIYF
TGTGCCAGCAGTGCCGGGGGGGACACCATATATTTT
>NA|TRBV18|NA|TRBJ2-6
CASSPRDSGANVLTF
TGTGCCAGCTCACCACGGGACTCTGGGGCCAACGTCCTGACTTTC
>NA|TRBV5-1|NA|TRBJ1-1
CASTSTGRDTEAFF
TGCGCCAGCACATCGACAGGTCGTGACACTGAAGCTTTCTTT
>NA|TRBV27|NA|TRBJ2-7
CASRSTLRRATGEQYF
TGTGCCAGCAGGTCGACCCTAAGGAGGGCGACTGGCGAGCAGTACTTC
>TRBD2|TRBV11-2|NA|TRBJ2-7
CASRVGAGTSSYEQYF
TGTGCCAGCAGGGTGGGGGCCGGGACTAGCTCCTACGAGCAGTACTTC
>TRBD2|TRBV27|NA|TRBJ2-1
CASRQGTSGRYEQFF
TGTGCCAGCAGACAAGGGACTAGCGGGAGGTATGAGCAGTTCTTC
>TRBD1|TRBV7-3|NA|TRBJ1-2
CASSPRGQGYRDYGYTF
TGTGCCAGCAGCCCTAGGGGACAGGGGTATAGAGACTATGGCTACACCTTC
>NA|TRBV7-2|NA|TRBJ2-7
CASSLVDNSYEQYF
TGTGCCAGCAGCTTAGTTGACAACTCCTACGAGCAGTACTTC
>NA|TRBV13|few|TRBJ2-7
CASSLGRTVSYEQYF
TGTGCCAGCAGCTTAGGCCGGACAGTCTCCTACGAGCAGTACTTC
>NA|TRBV6-1|NA|TRBJ2-3
CASSDQGTTDTQYF
TGTGCCAGCAGTGATCAAGGCACCACAGATACGCAGTATTTT
>NA|TRBV7-3|NA|TRBJ1-1
CASSLEQNTEAFF
TGTGCCAGCAGCTTAGAACAGAACACTGAAGCTTTCTTT